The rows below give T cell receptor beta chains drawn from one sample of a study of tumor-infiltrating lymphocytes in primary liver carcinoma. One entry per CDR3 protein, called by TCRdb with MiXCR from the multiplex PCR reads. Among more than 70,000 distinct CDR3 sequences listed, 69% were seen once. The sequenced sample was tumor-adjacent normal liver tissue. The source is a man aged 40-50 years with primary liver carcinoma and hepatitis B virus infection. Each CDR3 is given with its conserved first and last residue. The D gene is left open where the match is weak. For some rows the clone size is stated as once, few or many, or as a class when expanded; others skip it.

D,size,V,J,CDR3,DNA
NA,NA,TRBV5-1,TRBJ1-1,CASHPGQNEMNTEAFF,TGCGCCAGCCATCCCGGGCAGAATGAAATGAACACTGAAGCTTTCTTT
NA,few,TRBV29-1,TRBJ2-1,CSVEFRGSEQSF,TGCAGCGTTGAATTCCGGGGCAGTGAGCAGTCCTTC
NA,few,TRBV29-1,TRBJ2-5,CSVERSEGQTQYF,TGCAGCGTTGAAAGGAGCGAGGGACAGACCCAGTACTTC
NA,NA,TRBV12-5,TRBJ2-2,CASTLLPNTGELFF,TGTGCTAGCACCCTTCTGCCGAACACCGGGGAGCTATTTTTT
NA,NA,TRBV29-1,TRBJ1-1,CSVGRGSTEAFF,TGCAGCGTTGGTAGGGGCTCCACCGAAGCTTTCTTT
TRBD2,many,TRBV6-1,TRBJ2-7,CASSEEVAGGYEQYF,TGTGCCAGCAGTGAAGAAGTAGCGGGAGGTTACGAGCAGTACTTC
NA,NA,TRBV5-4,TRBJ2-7,CDSSWNYRPYEQYF,TGTGACAGCAGCTGGAACTACAGACCCTACGAGCAGTATTTC
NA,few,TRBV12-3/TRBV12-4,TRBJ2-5,CASSGGAAPHQETQYF,TGTGCCAGCAGTGGGGGGGCAGCCCCGCACCAAGAGACCCAGTATTTC
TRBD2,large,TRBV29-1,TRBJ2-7,CSVRQGGNEQYF,TGCAGCGTTCGTCAGGGAGGGAACGAGCAGTACTTC
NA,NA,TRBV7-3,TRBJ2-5,CASSFIGFQETQYF,TGTGCCAGCAGCTTTATTGGGTTCCAAGAGACCCAGTACTTC
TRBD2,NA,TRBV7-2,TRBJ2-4,CASSSLTSGRGKYF,TGTGCCAGCAGCTCCCTGACTAGCGGGAGGGGAAAGTACTTC
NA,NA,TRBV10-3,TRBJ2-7,CAISDPSTYEQYF,TGTGCCATCAGTGACCCAAGTACCTACGAGCAGTACTTC
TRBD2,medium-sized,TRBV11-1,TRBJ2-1,CASSLIGSASGSHEQFF,TGTGCCAGCAGCTTAATAGGTTCAGCTAGCGGGAGCCATGAGCAGTTCTTC
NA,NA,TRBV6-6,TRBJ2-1,CVSSNAGTANNEQFF,TGTGTCAGCAGTAATGCCGGGACTGCTAACAATGAGCAGTTCTTC
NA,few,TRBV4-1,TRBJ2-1,CACGPFGDNEQFF,TGCGCCTGCGGCCCCTTCGGGGACAATGAGCAGTTCTTC
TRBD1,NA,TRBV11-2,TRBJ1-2,CASSYTGGSSTGYTF,TGTGCCAGCAGCTATACAGGGGGCTCCTCCACCGGCTACACGTTC
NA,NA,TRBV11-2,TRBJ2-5,CASSLARVALGKKGTQYF,TGTGCCAGCAGCTTAGCGAGGGTAGCCCTGGGAAAAAAAGGGACCCAGTATTTC
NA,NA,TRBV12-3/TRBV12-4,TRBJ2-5,CASRTTGPSETQYF,TGTGCCAGCAGAACCACTGGACCCTCGGAGACCCAGTACTTC
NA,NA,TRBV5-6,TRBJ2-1,CANSLGTNEQLF,TGTGCCAACAGCTTGGGTACCAATGAGCAGTTATTC
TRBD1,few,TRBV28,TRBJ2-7,CASSLSETGRHEQYF,TGTGCCAGCAGTTTATCGGAGACAGGGAGACACGAGCAGTACTTC
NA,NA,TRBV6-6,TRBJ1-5,CASSYSGSAEQSQHF,TGTGCCAGCAGTTACTCAGGGAGCGCAGAACAGTCCCAGCATTTT
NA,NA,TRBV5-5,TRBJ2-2,CASSLGGGGGELFF,TGTGCCAGCAGCTTGGGCGGAGGGGGCGGGGAGCTGTTTTTT
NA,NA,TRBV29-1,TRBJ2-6,CIVGEFFGANVLTF,TGCATCGTTGGGGAGTTCTTTGGGGCCAACGTCCTGACTTTC
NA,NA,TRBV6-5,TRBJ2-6,CASSHSQGLSGTNVLTF,TGTGCCAGCAGTCACTCTCAGGGTTTATCTGGGACCAACGTCTTGACTTTC
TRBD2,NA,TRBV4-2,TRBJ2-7,CASSRVSLAGGLLRSSYEQYF,TGCGCCAGCAGCCGAGTCTCCCTAGCGGGAGGGCTATTACGAAGCTCCTACGAGCAGTACTTC
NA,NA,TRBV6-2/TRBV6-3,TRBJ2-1,CVSSGTSDYNEQFF,TGTGTCAGCAGCGGGACAAGCGACTACAATGAGCAGTTCTTC
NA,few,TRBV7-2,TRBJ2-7,CASSLLGGTYEQYF,TGTGCCAGCAGCCTTCTAGGAGGGACCTACGAGCAGTACTTC
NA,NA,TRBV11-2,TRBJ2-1,CAGSLAVSSHNEQFF,TGCGCCGGCAGCTTAGCGGTAAGCTCCCATAATGAGCAGTTCTTC
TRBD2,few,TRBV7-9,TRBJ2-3,CASGFGTTSTDTQYF,TGTGCCAGCGGCTTTGGGACTACTAGCACAGATACGCAGTATTTT
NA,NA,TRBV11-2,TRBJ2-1,CASSLELMVPYNEQLF,TGTGCCAGTAGCTTAGAATTAATGGTTCCCTACAATGAGCAGCTCTTC
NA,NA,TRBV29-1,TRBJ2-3,CSVAGVEGRNTDTQYF,TGCAGCGTCGCTGGAGTGGAGGGACGTAATACAGATACGCAGTATTTT
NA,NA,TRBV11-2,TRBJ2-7,CASSITDFSSYEQHF,TGTGCCAGCAGCATCACAGATTTTAGCTCCTACGAGCAGCACTTC
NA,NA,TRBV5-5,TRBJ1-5,CASSLDPYYSNQPQHF,TGTGCCAGCAGCTTGGATCCTTACTATAGCAATCAGCCCCAGCATTTT
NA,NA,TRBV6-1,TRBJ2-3,CASSEGSWPADTQYF,TGTGCCAGCAGTGAAGGTAGCTGGCCCGCAGATACGCAGTATTTT
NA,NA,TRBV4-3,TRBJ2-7,CASSLERTGEYEQYF,TGCGCCAGCAGCCTAGAACGGACGGGAGAGTACGAGCAGTACTTC
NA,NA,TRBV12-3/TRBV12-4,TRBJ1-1,CASSPYDRLRRSRLTEAFF,TGTGCCAGCAGCCCTTACGACAGGCTTCGTAGGAGTCGGTTGACTGAAGCTTTCTTT
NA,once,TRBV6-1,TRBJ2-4,CASIPEEGALDNKNIQYF,TGTGCCAGCATCCCTGAGGAGGGGGCCCTGGACAATAAAAACATTCAGTACTTC
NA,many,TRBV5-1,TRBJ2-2,CASSLVITGELFF,TGCGCCAGCAGCTTGGTGATCACCGGGGAGCTGTTTTTT
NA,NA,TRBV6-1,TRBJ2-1,CAISEPRLKNEQFF,TGTGCCATCAGTGAACCGAGACTAAAGAATGAGCAGTTCTTC
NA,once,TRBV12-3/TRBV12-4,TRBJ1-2,CASSSAGIETYGYTF,TGTGCCAGCAGTTCAGCCGGGATAGAGACCTATGGCTACACCTTC
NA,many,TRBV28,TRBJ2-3,CASSGGTSTDTQYF,TGTGCCAGCAGTGGGGGGACTAGCACAGATACGCAGTATTTT
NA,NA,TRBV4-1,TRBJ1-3,CASSQGHLMEQLYGNTIYF,TGCGCCAGCAGCCAAGGTCATCTAATGGAACAACTCTATGGAAACACCATATATTTT
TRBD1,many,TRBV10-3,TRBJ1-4,CAISESIQGVTNEKLFF,TGTGCCATCAGTGAGTCCATCCAGGGGGTAACTAATGAAAAACTGTTTTTT
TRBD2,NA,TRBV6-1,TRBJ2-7,CASNAGLAGYEQYF,TGTGCCAGCAATGCTGGGCTAGCGGGCTACGAGCAGTACTTC
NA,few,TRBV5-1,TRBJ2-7,CASSLDPSIYEQYF,TGCGCCAGCAGCTTGGATCCTTCCATCTACGAGCAGTACTTC
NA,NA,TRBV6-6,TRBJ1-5,CASSSVKGDQPQHF,TGTGCCAGCAGTTCCGTGAAAGGAGATCAGCCCCAGCATTTT
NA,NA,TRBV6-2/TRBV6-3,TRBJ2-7,CASRLWRMETYEQYF,TGTGCCAGCAGGTTATGGCGGATGGAAACCTACGAGCAGTACTTC
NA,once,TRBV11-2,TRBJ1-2,CASSFSELLLVGYSF,TGTGCCAGCAGCTTTTCCGAGCTTCTTCTCGTGGGCTACAGCTTC
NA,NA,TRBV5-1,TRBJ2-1,CAGSLGANEQLF,TGCGCTGGCAGCTTGGGTGCGAATGAGCAGTTATTC
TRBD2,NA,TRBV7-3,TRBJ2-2,CASSLAVNTGELFF,TGTGCCAGCAGTCTAGCGGTCAACACCGGGGAGCTGTTTTTT
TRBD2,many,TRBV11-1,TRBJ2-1,CASSSPPGGRAFSEQFF,TGTGCCAGCAGCTCCCCTCCTGGCGGGAGGGCCTTTAGTGAGCAGTTCTTC
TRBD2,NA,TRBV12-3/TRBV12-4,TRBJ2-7,CPSSFPRVKRERVSYEQYF,TGTCCCAGCAGTTTCCCAAGGGTGAAGCGGGAGCGTGTATCCTACGAGCAGTACTTC
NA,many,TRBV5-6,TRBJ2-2,CASSSDFRGPNTGELFF,TGTGCCAGCAGCTCTGACTTCCGAGGCCCAAACACCGGGGAGCTGTTTTTT
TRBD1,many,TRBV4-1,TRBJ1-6,CASSHGQGNSPLHF,TGCGCCAGCAGCCATGGACAGGGGAATTCACCCCTCCACTTT
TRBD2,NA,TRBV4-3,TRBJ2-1,CASSHLVTSGHYNEQFF,TGCGCCAGCAGCCATCTCGTGACTAGCGGGCACTACAATGAGCAGTTCTTC
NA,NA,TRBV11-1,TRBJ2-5,CASSGQMEVGAQYF,TGTGCAAGCAGTGGACAGATGGAGGTGGGGGCCCAGTACTTC
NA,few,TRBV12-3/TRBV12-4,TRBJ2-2,CASSLPAGINTGELFF,TGTGCCAGCAGTTTACCGGCGGGTATAAACACCGGGGAGCTGTTTTTT
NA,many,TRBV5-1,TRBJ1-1,CASSLAPQGGNAEAFF,TGCGCCAGCAGCTTGGCTCCCCAAGGGGGAAACGCTGAAGCTTTCTTT
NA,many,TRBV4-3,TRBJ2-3,CASSQEEGGTQYF,TGCGCCAGCAGCCAAGAGGAGGGGGGTACGCAGTATTTT
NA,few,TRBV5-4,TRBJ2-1,CASSLLGRSLDEQFF,TGTGCCAGCAGCTTGTTGGGACGGTCTCTCGATGAGCAGTTCTTC